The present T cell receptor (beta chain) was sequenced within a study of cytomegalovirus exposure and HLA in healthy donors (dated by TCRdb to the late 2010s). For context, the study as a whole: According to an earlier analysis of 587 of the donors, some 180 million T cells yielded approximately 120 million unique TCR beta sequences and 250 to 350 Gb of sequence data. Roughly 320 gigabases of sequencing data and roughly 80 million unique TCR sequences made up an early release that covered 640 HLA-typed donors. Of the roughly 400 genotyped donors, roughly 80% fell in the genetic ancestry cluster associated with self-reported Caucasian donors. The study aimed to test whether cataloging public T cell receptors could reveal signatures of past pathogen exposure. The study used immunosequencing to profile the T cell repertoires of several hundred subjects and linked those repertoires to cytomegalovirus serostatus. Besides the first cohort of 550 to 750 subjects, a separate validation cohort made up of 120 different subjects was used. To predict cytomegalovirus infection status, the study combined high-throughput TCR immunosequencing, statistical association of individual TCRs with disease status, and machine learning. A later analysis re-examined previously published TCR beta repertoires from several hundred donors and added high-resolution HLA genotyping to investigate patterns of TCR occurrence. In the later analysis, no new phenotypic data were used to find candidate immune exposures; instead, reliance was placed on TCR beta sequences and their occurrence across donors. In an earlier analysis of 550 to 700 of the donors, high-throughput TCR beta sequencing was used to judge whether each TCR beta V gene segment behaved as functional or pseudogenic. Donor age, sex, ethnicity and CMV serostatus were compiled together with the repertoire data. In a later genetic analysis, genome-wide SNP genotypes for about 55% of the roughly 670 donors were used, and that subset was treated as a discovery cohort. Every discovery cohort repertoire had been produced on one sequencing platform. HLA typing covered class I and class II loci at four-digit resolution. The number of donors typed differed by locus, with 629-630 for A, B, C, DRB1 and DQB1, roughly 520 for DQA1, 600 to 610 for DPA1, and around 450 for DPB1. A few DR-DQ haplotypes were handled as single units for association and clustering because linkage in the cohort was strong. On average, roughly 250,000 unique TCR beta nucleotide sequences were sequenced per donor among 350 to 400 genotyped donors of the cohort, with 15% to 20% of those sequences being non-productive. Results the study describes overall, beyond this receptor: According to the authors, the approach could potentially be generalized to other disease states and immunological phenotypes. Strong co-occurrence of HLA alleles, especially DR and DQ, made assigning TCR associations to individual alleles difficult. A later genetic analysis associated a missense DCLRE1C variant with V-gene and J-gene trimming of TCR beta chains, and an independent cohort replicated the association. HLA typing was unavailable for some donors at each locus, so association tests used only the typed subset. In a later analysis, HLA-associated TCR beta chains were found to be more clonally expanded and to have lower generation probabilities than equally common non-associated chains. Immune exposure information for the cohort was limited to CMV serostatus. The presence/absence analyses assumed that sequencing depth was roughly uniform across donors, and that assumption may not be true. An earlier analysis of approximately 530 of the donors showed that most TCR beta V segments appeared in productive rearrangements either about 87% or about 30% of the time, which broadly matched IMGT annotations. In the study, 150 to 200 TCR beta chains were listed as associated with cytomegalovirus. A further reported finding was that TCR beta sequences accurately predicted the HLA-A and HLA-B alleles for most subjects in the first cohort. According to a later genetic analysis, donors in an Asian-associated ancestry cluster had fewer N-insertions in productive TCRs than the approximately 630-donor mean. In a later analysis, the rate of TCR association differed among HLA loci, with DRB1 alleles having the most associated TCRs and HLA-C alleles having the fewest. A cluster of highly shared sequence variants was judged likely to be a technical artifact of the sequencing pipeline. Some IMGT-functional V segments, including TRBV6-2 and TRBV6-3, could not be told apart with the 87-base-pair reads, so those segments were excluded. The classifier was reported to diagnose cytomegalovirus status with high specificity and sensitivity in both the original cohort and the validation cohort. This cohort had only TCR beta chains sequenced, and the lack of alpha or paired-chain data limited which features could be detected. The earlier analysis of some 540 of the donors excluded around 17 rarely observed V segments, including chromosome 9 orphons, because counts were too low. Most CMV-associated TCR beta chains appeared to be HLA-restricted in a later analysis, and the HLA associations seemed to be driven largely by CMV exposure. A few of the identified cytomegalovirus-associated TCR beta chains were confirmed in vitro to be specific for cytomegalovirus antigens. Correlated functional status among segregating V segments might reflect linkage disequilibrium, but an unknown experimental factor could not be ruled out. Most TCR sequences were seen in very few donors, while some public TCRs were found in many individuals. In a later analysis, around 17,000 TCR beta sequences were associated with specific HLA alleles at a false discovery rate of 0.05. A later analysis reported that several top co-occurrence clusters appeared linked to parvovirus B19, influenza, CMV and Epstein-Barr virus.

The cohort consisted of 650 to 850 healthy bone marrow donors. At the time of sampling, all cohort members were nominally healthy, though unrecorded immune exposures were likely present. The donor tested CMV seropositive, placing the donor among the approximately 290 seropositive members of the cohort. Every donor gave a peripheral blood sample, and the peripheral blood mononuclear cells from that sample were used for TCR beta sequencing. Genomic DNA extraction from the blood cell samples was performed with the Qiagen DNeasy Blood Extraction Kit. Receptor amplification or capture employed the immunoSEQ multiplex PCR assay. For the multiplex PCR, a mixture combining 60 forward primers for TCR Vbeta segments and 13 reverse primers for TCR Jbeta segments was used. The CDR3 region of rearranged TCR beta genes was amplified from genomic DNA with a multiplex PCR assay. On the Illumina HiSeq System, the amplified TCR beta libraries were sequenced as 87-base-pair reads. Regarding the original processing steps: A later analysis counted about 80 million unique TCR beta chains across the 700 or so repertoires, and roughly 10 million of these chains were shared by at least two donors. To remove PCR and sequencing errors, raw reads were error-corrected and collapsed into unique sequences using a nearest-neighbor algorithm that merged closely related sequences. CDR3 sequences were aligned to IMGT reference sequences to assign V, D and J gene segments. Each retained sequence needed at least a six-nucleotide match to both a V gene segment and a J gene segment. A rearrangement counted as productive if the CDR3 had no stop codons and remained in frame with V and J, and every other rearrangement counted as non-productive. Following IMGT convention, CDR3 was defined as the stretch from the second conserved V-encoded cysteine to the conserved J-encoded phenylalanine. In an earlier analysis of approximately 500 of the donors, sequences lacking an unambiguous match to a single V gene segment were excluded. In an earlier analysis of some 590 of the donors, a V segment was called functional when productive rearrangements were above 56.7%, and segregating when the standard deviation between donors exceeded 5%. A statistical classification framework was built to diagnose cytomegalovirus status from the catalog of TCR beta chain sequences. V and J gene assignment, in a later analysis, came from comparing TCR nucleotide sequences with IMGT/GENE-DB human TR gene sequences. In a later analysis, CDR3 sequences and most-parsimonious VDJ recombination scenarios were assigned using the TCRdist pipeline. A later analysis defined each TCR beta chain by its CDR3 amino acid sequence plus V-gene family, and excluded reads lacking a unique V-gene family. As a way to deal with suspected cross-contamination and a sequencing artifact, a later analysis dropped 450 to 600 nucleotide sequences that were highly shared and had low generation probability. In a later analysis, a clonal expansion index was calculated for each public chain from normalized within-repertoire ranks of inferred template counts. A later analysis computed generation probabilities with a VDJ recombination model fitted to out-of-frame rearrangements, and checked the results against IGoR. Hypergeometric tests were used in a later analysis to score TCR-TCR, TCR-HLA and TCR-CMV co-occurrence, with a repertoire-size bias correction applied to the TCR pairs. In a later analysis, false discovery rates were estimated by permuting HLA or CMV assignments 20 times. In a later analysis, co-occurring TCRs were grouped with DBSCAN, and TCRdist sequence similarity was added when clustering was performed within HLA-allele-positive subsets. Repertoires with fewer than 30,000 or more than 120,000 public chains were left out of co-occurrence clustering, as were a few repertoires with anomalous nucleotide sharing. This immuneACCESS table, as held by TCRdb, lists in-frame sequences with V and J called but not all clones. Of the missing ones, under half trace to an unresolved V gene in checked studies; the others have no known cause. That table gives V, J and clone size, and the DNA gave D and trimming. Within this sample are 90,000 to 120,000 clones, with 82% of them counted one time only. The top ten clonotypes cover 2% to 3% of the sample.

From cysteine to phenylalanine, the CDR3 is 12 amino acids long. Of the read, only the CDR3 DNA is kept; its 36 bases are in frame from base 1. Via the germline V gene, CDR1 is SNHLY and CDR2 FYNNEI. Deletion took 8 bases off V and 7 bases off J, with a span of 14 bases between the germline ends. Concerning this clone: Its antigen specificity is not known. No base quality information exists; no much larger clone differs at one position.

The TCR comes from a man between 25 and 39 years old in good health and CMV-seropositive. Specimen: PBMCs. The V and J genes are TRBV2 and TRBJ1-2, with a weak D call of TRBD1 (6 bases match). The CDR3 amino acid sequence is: CASRQAVIGYTF. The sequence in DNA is TGTGCCAGCCGACAGGCGGTTATTGGCTACACCTTC. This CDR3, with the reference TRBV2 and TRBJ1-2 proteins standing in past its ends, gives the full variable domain EPEVTQTPSHQVTQMGQEVILRCVPISNHLYFYWYRQILGQKVEFLVSFYNNEISEKSEIFDDQFSVERPDGSNFTLKIRSTKLEDSAMYFCASRQAVIGYTFGSGTRLTVV.